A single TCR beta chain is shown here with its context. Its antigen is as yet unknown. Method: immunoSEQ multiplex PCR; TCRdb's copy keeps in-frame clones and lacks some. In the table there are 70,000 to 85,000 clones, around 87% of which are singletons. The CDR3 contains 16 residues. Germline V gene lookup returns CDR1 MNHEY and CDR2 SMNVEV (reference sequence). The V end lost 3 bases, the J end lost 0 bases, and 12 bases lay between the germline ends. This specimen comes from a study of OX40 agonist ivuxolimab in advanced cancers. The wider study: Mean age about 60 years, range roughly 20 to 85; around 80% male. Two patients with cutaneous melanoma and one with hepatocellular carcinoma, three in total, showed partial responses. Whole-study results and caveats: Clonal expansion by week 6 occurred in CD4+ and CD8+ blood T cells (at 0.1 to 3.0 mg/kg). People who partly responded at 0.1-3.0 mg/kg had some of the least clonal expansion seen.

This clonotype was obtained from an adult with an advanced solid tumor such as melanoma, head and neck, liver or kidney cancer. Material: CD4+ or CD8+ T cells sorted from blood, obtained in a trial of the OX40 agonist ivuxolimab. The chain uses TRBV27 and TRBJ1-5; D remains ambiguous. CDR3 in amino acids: CASSLEGRHSNQPQHF. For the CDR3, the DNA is TGTGCCAGCAGTTTGGAAGGTCGGCATAGCAATCAGCCCCAGCATTTT.